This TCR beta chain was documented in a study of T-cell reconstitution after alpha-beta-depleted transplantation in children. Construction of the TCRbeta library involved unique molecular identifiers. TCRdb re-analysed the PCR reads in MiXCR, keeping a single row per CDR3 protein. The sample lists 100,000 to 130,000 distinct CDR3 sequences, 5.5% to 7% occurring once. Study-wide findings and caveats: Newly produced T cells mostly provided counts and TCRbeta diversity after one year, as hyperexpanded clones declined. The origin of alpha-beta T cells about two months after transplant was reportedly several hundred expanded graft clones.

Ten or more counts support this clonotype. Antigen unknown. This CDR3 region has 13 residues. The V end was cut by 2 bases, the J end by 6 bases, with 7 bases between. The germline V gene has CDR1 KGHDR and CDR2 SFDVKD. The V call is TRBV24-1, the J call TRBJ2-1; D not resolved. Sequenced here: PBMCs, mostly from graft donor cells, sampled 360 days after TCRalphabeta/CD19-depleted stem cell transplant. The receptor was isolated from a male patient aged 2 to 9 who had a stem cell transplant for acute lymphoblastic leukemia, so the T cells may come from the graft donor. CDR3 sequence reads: CATSDSAINEQFF. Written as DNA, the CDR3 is TGTGCCACCAGTGATTCGGCAATCAATGAGCAGTTCTTC.